A single sample gave rise to the 31 T cell receptor beta chains below, sequenced in a study of molecular identifiers for immune sequencing clone quantification. TCRdb called the PCR reads again in MiXCR, with one record for every CDR3 protein. Among fewer than 350,000 distinct CDR3 sequences, about a fifth were seen once, and the ten largest hold more than 0.8%. The source material was naive CD8+ T cells from blood, with Jurkat cell RNA spiked in. Specified subset: FACS-sorted CD8+CD4-CCR7+CD45RA+ naive T cells. The receptors here all came from a human donor in good health. Some libraries in this study had Jurkat cell RNA spiked in.

At least ten counts were recorded for this clonotype. This chain connects TRBV29-1 to TRBJ1-1, with 7 bases fitting TRBD1. The trim removed 7 bases at V and 1 base at J, leaving 6 bases unmatched. CDR1 SQVTM and CDR2 ANQGSEA come from the germline V gene. CDR3 length: 13 residues. The CDR3 here is CSANRGGNTEAFF. CDR3 nucleotide sequence: TGCAGCGCAAACAGGGGCGGGAACACTGAAGCTTTCTTT.

This clonotype was counted many times. This chain joins TRBV19 and TRBJ1-5; 11 nucleotides line up with TRBD1. CDR1 is LNHDA, CDR2 SQIVND, per germline (reference sequence). There are 12 residues in the CDR3. The V gene end was trimmed by 10 bases and the J gene end by 9 bases; junction bases not matched to a gene: 5. CDR3 bases: TGTGCCATCGGACAGGGGGCTTCGCCCCAGCATTTT. Amino acids: CAIGQGASPQHF.

This clonotype was counted ten times or more. The chain has TRBV7-2 and TRBJ2-1, with D possibly matching TRBD2 (6 bases). Deletions cut 4 bases from V and 9 bases from J, with 13 bases between. The length of the CDR3 is 13 residues. Looked up from germline, CDR1 is SGHTA and CDR2 is FQGNSA. The CDR3 is CASSSRGSGEQFF. In DNA form, the CDR3 reads TGTGCCAGCAGCTCCCGGGGTAGCGGTGAGCAGTTCTTC. The variable domain in full, completed from reference TRBV7-2 and TRBJ2-1, reads GAGVSQSPSNKVTEKGKDVELRCDPISGHTALYWYRQSLGQGLEFLIYFQGNSAPDKSGLPSDRFSAERTGGSVSTLTIQRTQQEDSAVYLCASSSRGSGEQFFGPGTRLTVL.

This clonotype was seen many times. This chain connects TRBV21-1 to TRBJ2-7; the table calls TRBD1, which could not be checked here. TRBV21-1 is flagged as a pseudogene. This CDR3 has 16 amino acids. CDR3 DNA: TGTGCCAGCAGCAAAGCCGAGACAGGGACGTTAGACGAGCAGTACTTC. Its translation is CASSKAETGTLDEQYF.

This clonotype was counted ten times or more. The chain employs TRBV6-5 and TRBJ2-3, with no clear D. The CDR3 loop spans 15 amino acids. CDR1 and CDR2 from the germline V gene are MNHEY and SVGAGI. Trimming stripped 2 bases from V and 0 bases from J, with 9 bases between. The CDR3 protein is CASSYNLGSTDTQYF. The CDR3 DNA reads as TGTGCCAGCAGTTACAATCTGGGAAGCACAGATACGCAGTATTTT.

This clonotype was seen repeatedly, ten times or more. CDR3 in amino acids: CASSLYRDRSYEQYF. The CDR3 DNA follows: TGTGCCAGCAGCTTGTACCGGGACAGGTCATACGAGCAGTACTTC. This chain joins TRBV5-6 and TRBJ2-7; 8 bases agree with TRBD1. The CDR3 is made up of 15 amino acids. V dropped 1 base and J dropped 4; count of bases not matched to a gene: 7. Germline V CDR1 and CDR2: SGHDT, YYEEEE.

The chain links TRBV9 to TRBJ1-6, with D unclear. The length of the CDR3 is 15 residues. Germline V lookup: CDR1 SGDLS, CDR2 YYNGEE. The V gene lost 3 bases and the J gene lost 7 bases, with 14 bases spanning the gap. CDR3 sequence reads: CASSGTLAGNSPLHF. DNA of the CDR3: TGTGCCAGCAGCGGGACCCTTGCGGGAAATTCACCCCTCCACTTT.

This clonotype has at least ten counts. The rearrangement uses TRBV7-2 and TRBJ2-5; 8 nucleotides match TRBD2. The CDR3 sequence is 17 residues long. V shed 1 base and J 5 bases; nucleotides not matched to a gene: 12. Per the germline V gene, CDR1 is SGHTA and CDR2 is FQGNSA. CDR3 sequence reads: CASSLVFGAGAGETQYF. The CDR3 DNA sequence: TGTGCCAGCAGCTTAGTTTTTGGAGCGGGGGCCGGGGAGACCCAGTACTTC.

In regard to this clonotype: With a much larger clone just one base away, this may be a read error. The chain has TRBV4-1 and TRBJ2-1, with 11 bases aligning to TRBD2. Per germline, CDR1 MGHRA and CDR2 YSYEKL. This CDR3 spans 17 amino acids. The CDR3 is CASSLGSQLAGEAEQSF. The CDR3 DNA reads TGCGCCAGCAGCCTCGGAAGCCAACTAGCGGGAGAGGCTGAGCAGTCCTTC.

There are many counts of this clonotype. The genes are TRBV11-2 and TRBJ2-3, with unresolved D. Between the trimmed V and J ends, which lost 1 base and 5 bases, there was a span of 10 bases. The CDR3 has 14 residues. Germline lookup yields CDR1 SGHAT and CDR2 FQNNGV. The CDR3, as DNA: TGTGCCAGCAGCTTAGGGGGTTACAAAGATACGCAGTATTTT. Encoded protein: CASSLGGYKDTQYF.

On this clonotype itself: Its ends do not fully match the called genes, so a read error is possible. The chain uses TRBV7-9 and TRBJ2-3; the D gene is possibly TRBD2 (6 bases). The CDR3 sequence is 12 residues long. Germline CDR1 SEHNR, CDR2 FQNEAQ (reference sequence). Here the CDR3 DNA reads TGTGCCAGCAGCGGAGGGTCGGATACGCGGTATTTT. Translating it yields CASSGGSDTRYF. The whole variable domain, remainder taken from reference TRBV7-9 and TRBJ2-3, is DTGVSQNPRHKITKRGQNVTFRCDPISEHNRLYWYRQTLGQGPEFLTYFQNEAQLEKSRLLSDRFSAERPKGSFSTLEIQRTEQGDSAMYLCASSGGSDTRYFGPGTRLTVL.

This clonotype was recorded only once. A much more abundant neighbour one base away suggests this may be a read error. This chain connects TRBV7-9 to TRBJ2-1; tentatively, D is TRBD1 (6 bases). Germline loops: CDR1 SEHNR, CDR2 FQNEAQ (reference sequence). CDR3 length equals 14 residues. The CDR3 DNA is TGTTCCAGCAGGGGAACTGCCGCCTACAATGAGCAGTTCTTC. It is translated as CSSRGTAAYNEQFF.

The gene calls are TRBV14 and TRBJ2-1, with TRBD2 identical over 11 bases. The V segment lost 4 bases and the J segment 5 bases; nucleotides outside the gene matches: 7. The CDR3 has 16 amino acids. Germline loops: CDR1 SGHDN, CDR2 FVKESK. For the CDR3, the DNA is TGTGCCAGCAGCCCTATAGCGGGAGGGGTTCACAATGAGCAGTTCTTC. Its protein is CASSPIAGGVHNEQFF.

There are a few counts of this clonotype. This sequence joins TRBV2 and TRBJ2-3; D possibly uses TRBD1 or TRBD2 (5 bases each). CDR1 is SNHLY, CDR2 FYNNEI, per germline. With 3 bases removed from V and 14 bases from J, the gap between germline ends came to 15 bases. The CDR3 consists of 12 residues. This chain's CDR3 is CASSDGDPLWYF. CDR3 DNA sequence: TGTGCCAGCAGTGATGGGGACCCGCTTTGGTATTTT.

In this sample, this clonotype turned up a few times. One end of the junction is discordant with germline, which a read error may explain. CDR3 in amino acids: CASSLAYASYEQCF. Written as DNA, the CDR3 is TGTGCCAGCAGCTTAGCCTACGCCAGCTACGAGCAGTGCTTC. The chain recombines TRBV13 with TRBJ2-7; no reliable D call. CDR1 and CDR2 (germline): PRHDT, FYEKMQ (reference sequence). The length of the CDR3 is 14 residues. The full variable domain, completed using reference TRBV13 and TRBJ2-7, is AAGVIQSPRHLIKEKRETATLKCYPIPRHDTVYWYQQGPGQDPQFLISFYEKMQSDKGSIPDRFSAQQFSDYHSELNMSSLELGDSALYFCASSLAYASYEQCFGPGTRLTVT.

This clonotype was recorded once. A read error may produce the germline difference seen at one junction end. The rearrangement joins TRBV6-1 to TRBJ2-1; D uncertain. Germline V gives CDR1 MNHNS, CDR2 SASEGT. The CDR3 is 16 residues long. For the CDR3, the DNA is TGTGCCAGCAGTGAAGATCCAGTCATCCTCTCAGATGAGCAGGTCTTC. Its protein is CASSEDPVILSDEQVF.

A few counts support this clonotype. A much larger clone differs by one base, so this may be a read error. In this CDR3 the conserved last residue, phenylalanine or tryptophan, is missing, so a read error is likely. The chain carries TRBV28 and TRBJ1-3; D remains unclear. The V end lost 1 base, the J end lost 0 bases, and 13 bases lay between the germline ends. The germline gives CDR1 MDHEN, CDR2 SYDVKM. The CDR3 contains 17 residues. The CDR3 DNA is TGTGCCAGCAGTTTATTGCCATCAACAAGCTCTGGAAACACCATATATCTT. Protein product: CASSLLPSTSSGNTIYL.

In this sample, this clonotype turned up a few times. The chain recombines TRBV12-3 or TRBV12-4 with TRBJ2-1; 8 bases fit TRBD2. V dropped 7 bases and J dropped 5; count of bases not matched to a gene: 4. The CDR3 has 13 residues. The CDR3 loop is CASKTSEHNEQFF. The CDR3 DNA follows: TGTGCCAGCAAGACTAGCGAACACAATGAGCAGTTCTTC.

The sample holds many counts of this clonotype. This chain connects TRBV5-6 to TRBJ2-1, with a possible D match to TRBD1 (6 bases). Germline V gives CDR1 SGHDT, CDR2 YYEEEE. V was clipped by 6 bases and J by 3 bases, with 13 bases between them. The CDR3 totals 14 residues. The CDR3 DNA reads as TGTGCCAGCACCGAAGACAGGTTCTACAATGAGCAGTTCTTC. It is translated as CASTEDRFYNEQFF.

This clonotype was observed many times. V usage is TRBV12-5 and J usage is TRBJ2-6; the D gene is possibly TRBD1 (6 bases). This CDR3 region has 16 residues. The germline gives CDR1 LGHNT, CDR2 FRNRAP. V lost 4 bases, J lost 3 bases, and 13 bases lay in between. The chain's CDR3 is CASGSTSGVGANVLTF. CDR3 DNA sequence: TGTGCTAGTGGTTCCACCTCAGGGGTTGGGGCCAACGTCCTGACTTTC.

This clonotype came up many times. The rearrangement links TRBV2 to TRBJ1-5; possible D gene TRBD1, 6 bases. This CDR3 contains 13 residues. The V gene lost 7 bases and the J gene lost 4 bases, with 11 bases spanning the gap. Germline V CDR1 and CDR2: SNHLY, FYNNEI. The CDR3 DNA reads as TGTGCCAGCAAAGGACAGACTAATCAGCCCCAGCATTTT. Translation: CASKGQTNQPQHF. The complete variable domain, with remaining parts taken from reference TRBV2 and TRBJ1-5, reads EPEVTQTPSHQVTQMGQEVILRCVPISNHLYFYWYRQILGQKVEFLVSFYNNEISEKSEIFDDQFSVERPDGSNFTLKIRSTKLEDSAMYFCASKGQTNQPQHFGDGTRLSIL.

This sequence joins TRBV12-3 or TRBV12-4 and TRBJ2-6; D gene ambiguous. The CDR3 sequence is 12 residues long. V lost 1 base, J lost 12 bases, and 7 bases lay in between. The CDR3 is CASSLVGLVLTF. As DNA, the CDR3 is TGTGCCAGCAGTTTAGTGGGCCTCGTCCTGACTTTC.

This chain joins TRBV12-3 or TRBV12-4 and TRBJ2-5; D is tentatively TRBD1 or TRBD2 (6 bases each). The CDR3 contains 14 residues. Trimming removed 6 bases at V and 3 bases at J, with 14 bases between. In nucleotides, the CDR3 is TGTGCCAGCAGCCTCCCGGGGGCTAAAGAGACCCAGTACTTC. It yields the protein CASSLPGAKETQYF.

This clonotype came up many times. The chain joins TRBV15 to TRBJ1-5, with D hard to call. With 0 bases removed from V and 0 bases from J, the gap between germline ends came to 6 bases. Germline CDR1 reads LNHNV; CDR2 reads YYDKDF (reference sequence). This CDR3 has 15 amino acids. CDR3 amino acids: CATSRDRDSNQPQHF. The CDR3 DNA reads TGTGCCACCAGCAGAGATAGGGATAGCAATCAGCCCCAGCATTTT.

Concerning this clonotype: A much larger clone lies a single base off, so this may be a read error. The chain recombines TRBV7-2 with TRBJ2-1; 7 nucleotides align to TRBD1. From germline, CDR1 is SGHTA and CDR2 FQGNSA. The CDR3 covers 16 residues. The CDR3 DNA reads TGTGCCAGCAGCTCAGAGACAGGGATAGCCTACAATGATCAGTTCTTC. It translates to CASSSETGIAYNDQFF.

In this sample, this clonotype turned up many times. The chain couples TRBV4-3 to TRBJ2-6, with a possible D match to TRBD1 (6 bases). Trimming shortened V by 4 bases and J by 2 bases, and 12 bases separated the two germline ends. CDR3 length: 16 amino acids. The germline gives CDR1 LGHNA, CDR2 YSLEER. CDR3 protein: CASSPTGLTGANVLTF. Here the CDR3 DNA reads TGCGCCAGCAGCCCGACAGGCTTGACTGGGGCCAACGTCCTGACTTTC.

This clonotype was found many times. This chain uses TRBV7-2 with TRBJ2-5; tentatively, D is TRBD2 (5 bases). This CDR3 has 16 residues. Trimming cost V 1 base and J 1 base, with 13 bases left between them. CDR1 is SGHTA, CDR2 FQGNSA, per germline. The CDR3 region has the DNA TGTGCCAGCAGCTTAGAGGACGCCGGGATCCAAGAGACCCAGTACTTC. It translates to CASSLEDAGIQETQYF.

Details on this clonotype: Since a much larger clone is just one base distant, this may be a read error. The chain is built from TRBV7-7 and TRBJ2-2; D may match TRBD1 or TRBD2 (5 bases each). CDR3 length: 16 amino acids. Germline V lookup: CDR1 SSHAT, CDR2 FNYEAQ (reference sequence). The DNA for the CDR3 is TGTGCCAGCAGCTCCCCCCATGGGGCCTCCACCGGGGAGCTGTCTTTT. This codes for CASSSPHGASTGELSF. Looking up the rest from reference TRBV7-7 and TRBJ2-2 gives the full variable domain: GAGVSQSPRYKVTKRGQDVTLRCDPISSHATLYWYQQALGQGPEFLTYFNYEAQPDKSGLPSDRFSAERPEGSISTLTIQRTEQRDSAMYRCASSSPHGASTGELSFGEGSRLTVL.

The chain employs TRBV18 and TRBJ2-3; 7 bases line up with TRBD2. The germline gives CDR1 KGHSH, CDR2 LQKENI. The CDR3 is made up of 17 amino acids. The J segment lost 4 bases and the V segment lost 2 bases, leaving 12 bases of the junction unmatched. The CDR3 here is CASSPSPEGGPPDTQYF. CDR3 coding DNA: TGTGCCAGCTCACCAAGCCCCGAGGGAGGGCCTCCAGATACGCAGTATTTT. Looking up the rest from reference TRBV18 and TRBJ2-3 gives the full variable domain: NAGVMQNPRHLVRRRGQEARLRCSPMKGHSHVYWYRQLPEEGLKFMVYLQKENIIDESGMPKERFSAEFPKEGPSILRIQQVVRGDSAAYFCASSPSPEGGPPDTQYFGPGTRLTVL.

The chain links TRBV7-2 to TRBJ1-6; perhaps TRBD1 as D (5 bases). The CDR3 has 18 amino acids. Germline V gives CDR1 SGHTA, CDR2 FQGNSA. V shed 1 base and J shed 6 bases, with 19 bases lying between them. The CDR3 region is CASSLDPRGTDLNSPLHF. CDR3 DNA sequence: TGTGCCAGCAGCTTAGACCCCCGGGGGACCGATCTTAATTCACCCCTCCACTTT.

This clonotype was detected only once. This may arise from a read error, as a much more abundant clone is one base away. This chain links TRBV20-1 with TRBJ2-3; no firm D call. CDR3 length equals 10 residues. Germline-derived CDR1 and CDR2 are DFQATT and SNEGSKA (reference sequence). The chain's CDR3 is CSANADAQYF. The CDR3 DNA follows: TGCAGTGCTAATGCAGATGCGCAGTATTTT.